This T cell receptor beta chain appears in the sequencing data of a study of blood T cell repertoires in COVID-19. In Seattle, patients joined the study during active infection and were tracked longitudinally. Looked up from germline, CDR1 is SGHNT and CDR2 is YYREEE (reference sequence). CDR3 size: 13 residues. Unmatched junction bases numbered 5, after V lost 7 bases and J lost 1 base. Authors' methods: Estimated nucleated cell counts came from reference gene primer amplification. Clones were sequenced by immunoSEQ multiplex PCR, and TCRdb holds only the in-frame ones, with some missing. The DNA was the basis for D and trimming; V, J and clone size are from that table. The table lists hundreds of thousands of clones, about 86% of them singletons, with just over 7% in the top ten.

The receptor comes from a woman in her sixties with COVID-19, enrolled during active disease. Sample: peripheral blood. This chain joins TRBV5-4 and TRBJ2-7; 7 bases are a match to TRBD2. For the CDR3, the DNA is TGTGCCAGCCGGGGAGGGATGTCCTACGAGCAGTACTTC. Residues: CASRGGMSYEQYF. Supplemented by reference TRBV5-4 and TRBJ2-7, the full variable domain reads ETGVTQSPTHLIKTRGQQVTLRCSSQSGHNTVSWYQQALGQGPQFIFQYYREEENGRGNFPPRFSGLQFPNYSSELNVNALELDDSALYLCASRGGMSYEQYFGPGTRLTVT.